What follows are 5 T cell receptor beta chains derived from one specimen sequenced in a study of control samples from healthy donors and cancer patients. The assay was immunoSEQ multiplex PCR, and TCRdb's table has in-frame clones only and misses some. The table has under 200,000 clones, 92% seen once; the top ten hold about 0.64%. The sequencing input was blood. The receptors were sampled from a woman aged 25-40 years in good health.

This chain connects TRBV9 to TRBJ2-7; possibly TRBD1 or TRBD2 for D (5 bases each). The germline gives CDR1 SGDLS, CDR2 YYNGEE. V lost 4 bases, J lost 7 bases, and 21 bases lay in between. The CDR3 runs 15 residues. Here the CDR3 reads CASSPTGQPKGEQYF. In nucleotides, the CDR3 is TGTGCCAGCAGCCCAACGGGGCAGCCGAAGGGGGAGCAGTACTTC.

The chain employs TRBV7-6 and TRBJ1-3, with D perhaps matching TRBD1 (6 bases). The CDR3 totals 17 residues. V lost 1 base, J lost 2 bases, and 15 bases lay in between. CDR1 is SGHVS, CDR2 FNYEAQ, per germline. CDR3 protein: CASSLGGQGLAGNTIYF. CDR3 coding DNA: TGTGCCAGCAGCTTAGGAGGGCAGGGGTTAGCTGGAAACACCATATATTTT.

This chain uses TRBV5-4 with TRBJ2-1; TRBD2 matches 9 bases. The CDR3 has 16 residues. J lost 6 bases, V lost 4 bases, and 11 bases had no gene match. Germline CDR1 reads SGHNT; CDR2 reads YYREEE (reference sequence). The CDR3 here is CASSDDRRGGGNEQFF. CDR3 nucleotides: TGTGCCAGCAGCGATGACCGGCGGGGGGGAGGCAATGAGCAGTTCTTC.

The chain is built from TRBV18 and TRBJ2-7, with 7 bases lining up with TRBD2. V was pared by 0 bases and J by 3 bases, with 8 bases of the junction left unmatched. Germline V lookup: CDR1 KGHSH, CDR2 LQKENI. This CDR3 has 16 residues. CDR3 residues: CASSPPASGFYYEQYF. As DNA, the CDR3 is TGTGCCAGCTCACCACCGGCTAGCGGATTTTACTACGAGCAGTACTTC.

The V gene is TRBV10-3, the J gene TRBJ1-3; D ambiguous. V shed 7 bases and J shed 2 bases, with 15 bases lying between them. This CDR3 has 15 residues. Germline loops: CDR1 ENHRY, CDR2 SYGVKD. The CDR3 spells CAIKEGPRPGNTIYF. The CDR3, as DNA: TGTGCCATCAAGGAGGGCCCTCGGCCTGGAAACACCATATATTTT.